Below, one TCR beta chain is given with its context. The specificity of this receptor is unknown. No per-base quality is available; no much larger clone lies one base away. The library was obtained by the immunoSEQ multiplex PCR assay. In TCRdb, the immuneACCESS table is reduced to in-frame sequences with V and J assigned. These tables do not hold every clone; where another copy was compared, an unresolved V gene accounts for under half, and the others remain unexplained. Across this sample there are 35,000 to 45,000 clones, with nearly 90% seen only once. Of the sample, under 5% falls within the top ten clones. The sample is drawn from a study of T cell changes during pregnancy in multiple sclerosis (dated by TCRdb to about 2019). At the level of the whole study: The study looked at changes in the T cell repertoire across pregnancy in women with multiple sclerosis.

Measured from the cysteine to the phenylalanine, the CDR3 is 15 residues long. Only CDR3 DNA is held: 45 bases, read in frame from base 1. V is trimmed back by 5 bases and J by 3 bases, and the junction contains 10 bases that no gene match accounts for. Per the germline V gene (reference sequence), SGHNT is the CDR1 and YYREEE is the CDR2. This receptor was taken from a female donor with multiple sclerosis, enrolled in a pregnancy study. The V and J segments used are TRBV5-4 and TRBJ1-2; 7 bases in between match TRBD1. Source: CD8+ T cells from peripheral blood mononuclear cells, taken in the first trimester of pregnancy. The DNA is TGTGCCAGCAGACCTACTAGGACAGGCGACTATGGCTACACCTTC. It encodes CASRPTRTGDYGYTF.